These 29 T cell receptor beta chains originate from one sample sequenced in a study of cytomegalovirus exposure and HLA in healthy donors. 13 Jbeta primers and 60 Vbeta primers were used for the PCR. Only in-frame clones appear in the TCRdb table, and some are missing; sequencing was by immunoSEQ multiplex PCR. This sample yields over 150,000 clones, of which 60% to 85% are seen a single time; around 7% belongs to the top ten. The material sequenced was PBMCs. All receptors come from a male donor in good health and CMV-seropositive.

The chain has TRBV9 and TRBJ1-1; D is perhaps TRBD1 (5 bases). V was shortened by 3 bases and J by 1 base, with 10 bases between the two germline ends. The CDR3 loop spans 14 amino acids. Germline assignment: CDR1 SGDLS and CDR2 YYNGEE. The DNA for the CDR3 is TGTGCCAGCAGCGAAACCGGGGGGAACACTGAAGCTTTCTTT. This sequence encodes CASSETGGNTEAFF.

The chain recombines TRBV10-2 with TRBJ2-3; D might be TRBD2 (6 bases). This CDR3 spans 11 amino acids. V was cut by 6 bases and J by 5 bases, with 6 bases left in between. Germline CDR1 WSHSY, CDR2 SAAADI. The DNA for the CDR3 is TGCGCCAGCAGCGGGGGAGATACGCAGTATTTT. The encoded protein is CASSGGDTQYF.

This chain connects TRBV27 to TRBJ2-3, with 13 bases aligning to TRBD2. V gave up 5 bases and J gave up 3 bases; unmatched junction bases: 5. The CDR3 length is 16 residues. Germline V lookup: CDR1 MNHEY, CDR2 SMNVEV (reference sequence). CDR3 loop: CASSLPGLAGTDTQYF. In DNA, the CDR3 is TGTGCCAGCAGTCTCCCGGGACTAGCGGGGACAGATACGCAGTATTTT.

The CDR3 nucleotides read TGTGCCAGCAGCTGGACTAGCGGGGGGAGAACGAACATTCAGTACTTC. Amino acid sequence: CASSWTSGGRTNIQYF. The chain links TRBV27 to TRBJ2-4, with 14 bases lining up with TRBD2. Germline loops: CDR1 MNHEY, CDR2 SMNVEV (reference sequence). Trimming at V came to 6 bases and at J to 7 bases, leaving 8 bases not matched to a gene. This CDR3 contains 16 residues.

CDR3 protein: CASSFTGSPFF. CDR3 bases: TGTGCCAGCAGCTTCACAGGGTCCCCTTTCTTT. V gene TRBV7-9 combines with J gene TRBJ1-1; TRBD1 might be the D (6 bases). The CDR3 sequence is 11 residues long. Germline CDR1 and CDR2: SEHNR and FQNEAQ (reference sequence). The ends were cut back, 3 bases at V and 12 bases at J, with 11 bases in the middle.

The chain carries TRBV10-3 and TRBJ1-2; no definite D call. This CDR3 has 12 amino acids. Germline V gives CDR1 ENHRY, CDR2 SYGVKD. V was cut by 3 bases and J by 6 bases, with 8 bases left in between. This CDR3 reads CAISDRLDGYTF. The CDR3 DNA reads TGTGCCATCAGTGACAGGTTGGATGGCTACACCTTC.

V gene TRBV10-1 combines with J gene TRBJ2-2; TRBD1 aligns across 9 bases. There are 17 residues in the CDR3. Unmatched junction bases numbered 8, after V lost 3 bases and J lost 3 bases. In germline, CDR1 is WNHNN, CDR2 SYGVQD (reference sequence). The CDR3 sequence: CASSERRQGGYTGELFF. CDR3 coding DNA: TGCGCCAGCAGTGAAAGGAGACAGGGGGGGTACACCGGGGAGCTGTTTTTT.

The chain employs TRBV10-3 and TRBJ1-1, with D perhaps TRBD1 (6 bases). Trimming removed 6 bases at V and 4 bases at J, with 15 bases between. The CDR3 is made up of 14 amino acids. Germline-derived CDR1 and CDR2 are ENHRY and SYGVKD. CDR3 loop: CAISRQDVSTEAFF. CDR3 coding DNA: TGTGCCATCAGCAGACAGGACGTGAGCACTGAAGCTTTCTTT.

This chain uses TRBV7-6 with TRBJ1-1; tentatively, D is TRBD1 (6 bases). This CDR3 region has 14 residues. Germline V gives CDR1 SGHVS, CDR2 FNYEAQ. Trimming removed 1 base at V and 5 bases at J, with 11 bases between. Here the CDR3 reads CASSLVGQTTEAFF. In DNA form, the CDR3 reads TGTGCCAGCAGCTTAGTGGGACAAACAACTGAAGCTTTCTTT.

In DNA, the CDR3 is TGTGCCAGCAGCACCACTAGCCCCAATGAGCAGTTCTTC. Protein: CASSTTSPNEQFF. This sequence joins TRBV9 and TRBJ2-1; D might be TRBD2 (6 bases). Germline CDR1 SGDLS, CDR2 YYNGEE. The length of the CDR3 is 13 residues. V lost 4 bases to trimming and J lost 6 bases, with 11 bases between them. The whole variable domain, filled in from reference TRBV9 and TRBJ2-1, reads DSGVTQTPKHLITATGQRVTLRCSPRSGDLSVYWYQQSLDQGLQFLIQYYNGEERAKGNILERFSAQQFPDLHSELNLSSLELGDSALYFCASSTTSPNEQFFGPGTRLTVL.

The chain combines TRBV7-2 with TRBJ2-5; D unresolved. V was shortened by 5 bases and J by 1 base, with 14 bases between the two germline ends. This CDR3 is built from 15 residues. Germline V gene lookup returns CDR1 SGHTA and CDR2 FQGNSA. CDR3 sequence: CASSRRSGSQETQYF. The CDR3 DNA reads TGTGCCAGCAGCCGGCGGTCCGGCTCCCAAGAGACCCAGTACTTC.

The CDR3 is CASSSQGTLYEQYF. The CDR3 DNA follows: TGTGCCAGCAGCTCACAGGGGACTCTCTACGAGCAGTACTTC. The gene calls are TRBV7-9 and TRBJ2-7, with a tentative D call TRBD1 (7 bases). With 4 bases removed from V and 3 bases from J, the gap between germline ends came to 13 bases. This CDR3 spans 14 amino acids. CDR1 and CDR2 (germline): SEHNR, FQNEAQ (reference sequence).

This chain connects TRBV19 to TRBJ2-3; D ambiguous. V was clipped by 3 bases and J by 0 bases, with 7 bases between them. This CDR3 has 14 residues. CDR1 and CDR2 (germline): LNHDA, SQIVND (reference sequence). Here the CDR3 DNA reads TGTGCCAGTAGTATTCTCCGTAGCACAGATACGCAGTATTTT. Encoded protein: CASSILRSTDTQYF.

The chain carries TRBV15 and TRBJ2-3; the match to TRBD2 covers 8 bases. The CDR3 totals 17 residues. The trim removed 1 base at V and 0 bases at J, leaving 6 bases unmatched. Germline CDR1 and CDR2: LNHNV and YYDKDF (reference sequence). As DNA, the CDR3 is TGTGCCACCAGCAGAGCCTGGGGACTAGTTAGCACAGATACGCAGTATTTT. Amino acid sequence: CATSRAWGLVSTDTQYF. Full variable domain (remainder filled in from reference TRBV15 and TRBJ2-3): DAMVIQNPRYQVTQFGKPVTLSCSQTLNHNVMYWYQQKSSQAPKLLFHYYDKDFNNEADTPDNFQSRRPNTSFCFLDIRSPGLGDTAMYLCATSRAWGLVSTDTQYFGPGTRLTVL.

This chain joins TRBV7-9 and TRBJ1-1, with D unclear. Germline CDR1 reads SEHNR; CDR2 reads FQNEAQ (reference sequence). The V gene lost 3 bases and the J gene lost 4 bases, with 6 bases spanning the gap. The CDR3 runs to 12 residues. This CDR3 reads CASSFAGTEAFF. The DNA for the CDR3 is TGTGCCAGCAGCTTCGCGGGCACTGAAGCTTTCTTT.

J is TRBJ2-7 and V is TRBV25-1; 8 bases are a match to TRBD2. There are 14 residues in the CDR3. Germline values: CDR1 MGHDK, CDR2 SYGVNS. J was trimmed by 3 bases and V by 2 bases; bases with no gene match: 3. CDR3 nucleotide sequence: TGTGCCAGCAGTGAACCGGGGGGGATCTACGAGCAGTACTTC. Translation gives CASSEPGGIYEQYF.

CDR3 DNA sequence: TGTGCCAGCATGGGCGGGGGGGATGGTAATGAAAAACTGTTTTTT. Amino acid sequence: CASMGGGDGNEKLFF. This chain joins TRBV28 and TRBJ1-4; D perhaps matches TRBD1 (5 bases). From germline, CDR1 is MDHEN and CDR2 SYDVKM. The CDR3 has 15 residues. V was cut by 7 bases and J by 4 bases, with 16 bases left in between.

This clone was detected a few times. V and J are TRBV6-1 and TRBJ1-2; 8 bases agree with TRBD1. This CDR3 has 17 residues. Germline V gene lookup returns CDR1 MNHNS and CDR2 SASEGT. Unmatched junction bases numbered 15, after V lost 2 bases and J lost 7 bases. CDR3 nucleotide sequence: TGTGCCAGCAGTGAAAACCCCGCCTCTACAGGGGGTGGTGGCTACACCTTC. Its translation: CASSENPASTGGGGYTF.

The chain links TRBV10-3 to TRBJ2-5; TRBD1 is a possible D gene (6 bases). V was clipped by 5 bases and J by 1 base, with 14 bases between them. The V gene's germline CDR1 is ENHRY and CDR2 SYGVKD. The CDR3 length is 15 residues. CDR3 coding DNA: TGTGCCATCAGTCCCACGGACAGCTCCCAAGAGACCCAGTACTTC. Protein: CAISPTDSSQETQYF.

This chain links TRBV6-5 with TRBJ1-5; D possibly corresponds to TRBD1 (5 bases). The CDR3 contains 15 residues. Between the trimmed V and J ends, which lost 0 bases and 6 bases, there was a span of 12 bases. The germline gives CDR1 MNHEY, CDR2 SVGAGI. Here the CDR3 reads CASSYSARATQPQHF. The CDR3, as DNA: TGTGCCAGCAGTTACTCAGCCAGGGCTACTCAGCCCCAGCATTTT.

The chain joins TRBV30 to TRBJ1-3, with no clear D. CDR3 length: 13 amino acids. The germline gives CDR1 GTSNPN, CDR2 SVGIG (reference sequence). Trimming removed 4 bases from V and 2 bases from J, with 9 bases in between. CDR3 bases: TGTGCCTGGACGAGGGATACTGGAAACACCATATATTTT. It translates to CAWTRDTGNTIYF.

The genes are TRBV2 and TRBJ1-5, with 9 bases aligning to TRBD1. The V and J ends lost 4 bases and 6 bases, in that order; junction bases with no gene match: 4. The CDR3 is made up of 14 amino acids. Germline CDR1 is SNHLY and CDR2 is FYNNEI. The CDR3 region is CASSGGQGSQPQHF. The CDR3 coding sequence is TGTGCCAGCAGTGGCGGACAGGGGAGTCAGCCCCAGCATTTT.

This chain links TRBV30 with TRBJ2-3, with TRBD2 identical over 9 bases. The ends lost 1 base at V and 6 bases at J; junction bases unmatched: 8. Germline CDR1 and CDR2: GTSNPN and SVGIG (reference sequence). The CDR3 runs to 15 residues. The CDR3 DNA follows: TGTGCCTGGAGTGGTGTAGCGGGGGATGGGGATACGCAGTATTTT. This gives the protein CAWSGVAGDGDTQYF. Complete variable domain (other parts from reference TRBV30 and TRBJ2-3): SQTIHQWPATLVQPVGSPLSLECTVEGTSNPNLYWYRQAAGRGLQLLFYSVGIGQISSEVPQNLSASRPQDRQFILSSKKLLLSDSGFYLCAWSGVAGDGDTQYFGPGTRLTVL.

The chain recombines TRBV11-2 with TRBJ2-3; 12 bases match TRBD2. The CDR3 covers 16 residues. J gave up 5 bases and V 4 bases, and 7 bases lay outside the gene matches. CDR1 is SGHAT and CDR2 is FQNNGV in the germline V gene. The CDR3 bases are TGTGCCAGCAGCTACCCTAGCGGGGGGGCCGGAGATACGCAGTATTTT. This encodes CASSYPSGGAGDTQYF.

CDR3 DNA: TGCGCCAGCAGCTTGGCGGCTAGCGGGGGCCAAGAGACCCAGTACTTC. Amino acids: CASSLAASGGQETQYF. This chain links TRBV5-1 with TRBJ2-5; 10 nucleotides agree with TRBD2. Germline V lookup: CDR1 SGHRS, CDR2 YFSETQ. This CDR3 has 16 amino acids. V shed 0 bases, J shed 1 base, and the junction held 3 bases outside the gene matches.

The J gene is TRBJ2-1, the V gene TRBV5-1; D remains unclear. V lost 1 base and J lost 0, with 8 bases in between. Germline assignment: CDR1 SGHRS and CDR2 YFSETQ. The CDR3 runs 15 residues. Here the CDR3 DNA reads TGCGCCAGCAGCTTGTCGCCTAGCTCCTACAATGAGCAGTTCTTC. It is translated as CASSLSPSSYNEQFF.

The chain employs TRBV4-1 and TRBJ1-4, with a weak D call TRBD1 (5 bases). Germline V CDR1 and CDR2: MGHRA, YSYEKL. The CDR3 contains 15 residues. With 4 bases removed from V and 8 bases from J, the gap between germline ends came to 17 bases. Written as DNA, the CDR3 is TGCGCCAGCAGCCCCCGGAGGGGAGCTGAAGAAAAACTGTTTTTT. It specifies CASSPRRGAEEKLFF.

The genes are TRBV18 and TRBJ2-7; the match to TRBD1 covers 7 bases. CDR3 length equals 15 residues. With 2 bases clipped from V and 6 bases from J, the junction kept 10 bases outside the gene matches. The germline gives CDR1 KGHSH, CDR2 LQKENI. The CDR3 region is CASSPVTGTASEQYF. The CDR3 DNA follows: TGTGCCAGCTCACCAGTCACCGGGACAGCGTCCGAGCAGTACTTC.

This clone occurred a few times. The chain combines TRBV2 with TRBJ2-7, with 12 positions matching TRBD1. Germline lookup yields CDR1 SNHLY and CDR2 FYNNEI. V was clipped by 5 bases and J by 5 bases; unmatched bases: 4. This CDR3 contains 14 residues. The CDR3 sequence: CASSSGTGGNEQYF. The CDR3 bases are TGTGCCAGCAGTTCCGGGACAGGGGGCAACGAGCAGTACTTC.